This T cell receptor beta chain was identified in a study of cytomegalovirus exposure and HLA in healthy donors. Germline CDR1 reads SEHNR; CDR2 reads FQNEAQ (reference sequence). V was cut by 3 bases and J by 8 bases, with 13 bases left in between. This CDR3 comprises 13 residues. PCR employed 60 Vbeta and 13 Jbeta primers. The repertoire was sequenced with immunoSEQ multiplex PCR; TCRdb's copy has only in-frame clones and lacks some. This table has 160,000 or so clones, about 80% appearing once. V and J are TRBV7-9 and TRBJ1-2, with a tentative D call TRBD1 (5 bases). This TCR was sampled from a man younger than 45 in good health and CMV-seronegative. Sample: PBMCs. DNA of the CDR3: TGTGCCAGCAGCTTCCGACAGTACCGAGGCTACACCTTC. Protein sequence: CASSFRQYRGYTF.